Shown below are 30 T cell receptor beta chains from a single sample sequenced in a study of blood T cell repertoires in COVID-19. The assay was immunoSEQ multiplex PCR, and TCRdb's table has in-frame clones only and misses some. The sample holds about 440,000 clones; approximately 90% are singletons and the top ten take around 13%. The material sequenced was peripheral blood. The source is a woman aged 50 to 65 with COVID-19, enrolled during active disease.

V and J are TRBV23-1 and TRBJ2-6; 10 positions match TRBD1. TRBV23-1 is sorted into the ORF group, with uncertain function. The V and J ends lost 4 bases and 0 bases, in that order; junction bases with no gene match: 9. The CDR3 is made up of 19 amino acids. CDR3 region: CASSLPGTGVLSGANVLTF. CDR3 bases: TGCGCCAGCAGTCTCCCCGGGACAGGGGTCCTCTCTGGGGCCAACGTCCTGACTTTC.

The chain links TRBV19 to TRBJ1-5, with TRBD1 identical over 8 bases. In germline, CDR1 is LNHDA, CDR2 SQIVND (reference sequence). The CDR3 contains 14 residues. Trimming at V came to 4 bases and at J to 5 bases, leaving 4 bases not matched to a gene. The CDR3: CASSNRQGHQPQHF. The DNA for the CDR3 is TGTGCCAGTAGTAATCGACAGGGGCATCAGCCCCAGCATTTT.

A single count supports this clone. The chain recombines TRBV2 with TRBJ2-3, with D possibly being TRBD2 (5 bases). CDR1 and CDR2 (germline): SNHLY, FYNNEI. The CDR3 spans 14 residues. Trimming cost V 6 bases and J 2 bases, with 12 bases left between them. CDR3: CASRGRANTDTQYF. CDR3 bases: TGTGCCAGCAGAGGGAGAGCTAACACAGATACGCAGTATTTT.

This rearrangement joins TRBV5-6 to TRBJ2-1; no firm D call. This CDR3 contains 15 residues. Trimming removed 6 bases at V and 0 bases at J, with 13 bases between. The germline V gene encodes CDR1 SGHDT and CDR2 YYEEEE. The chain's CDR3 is CASTSVRSSYNEQFF. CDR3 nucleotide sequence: TGTGCCAGCACCTCCGTCCGGAGCTCCTACAATGAGCAGTTCTTC.

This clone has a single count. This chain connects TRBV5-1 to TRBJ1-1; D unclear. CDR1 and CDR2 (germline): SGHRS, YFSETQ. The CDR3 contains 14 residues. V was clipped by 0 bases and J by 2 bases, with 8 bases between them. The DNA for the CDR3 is TGCGCCAGCAGCTTGGGAGTTCCTAACACTGAAGCTTTCTTT. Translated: CASSLGVPNTEAFF. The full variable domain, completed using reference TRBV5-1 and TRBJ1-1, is KAGVTQTPRYLIKTRGQQVTLSCSPISGHRSVSWYQQTPGQGLQFLFEYFSETQRNKGNFPGRFSGRQFSNSRSEMNVSTLELGDSALYLCASSLGVPNTEAFFGQGTRLTVV.

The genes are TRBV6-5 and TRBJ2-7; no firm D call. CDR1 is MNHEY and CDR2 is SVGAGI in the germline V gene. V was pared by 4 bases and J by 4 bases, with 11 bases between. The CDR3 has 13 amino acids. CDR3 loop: CASSLSGFYEQYF. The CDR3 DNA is TGTGCCAGCAGTTTATCAGGATTTTACGAGCAGTACTTC.

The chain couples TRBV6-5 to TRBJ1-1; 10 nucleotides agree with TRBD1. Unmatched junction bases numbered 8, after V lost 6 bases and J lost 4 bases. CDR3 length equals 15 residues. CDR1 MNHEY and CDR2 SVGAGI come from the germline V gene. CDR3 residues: CASSLLGQGSTEAFF. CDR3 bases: TGTGCCAGCAGCCTCCTGGGACAGGGGAGCACTGAAGCTTTCTTT.

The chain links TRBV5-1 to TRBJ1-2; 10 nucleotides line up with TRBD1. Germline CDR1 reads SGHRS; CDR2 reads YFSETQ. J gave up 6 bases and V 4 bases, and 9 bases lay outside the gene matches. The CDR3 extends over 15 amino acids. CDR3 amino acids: CASSVTGTGADGYTF. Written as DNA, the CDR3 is TGCGCCAGCAGCGTAACCGGGACAGGGGCGGATGGCTACACCTTC.

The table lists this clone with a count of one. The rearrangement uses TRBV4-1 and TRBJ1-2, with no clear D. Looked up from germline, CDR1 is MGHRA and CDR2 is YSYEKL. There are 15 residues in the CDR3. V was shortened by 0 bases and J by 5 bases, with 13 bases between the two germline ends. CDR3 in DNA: TGCGCCAGCAGCCAAGAACGGGGAGAATGGTATGGCTACACCTTC. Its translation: CASSQERGEWYGYTF.

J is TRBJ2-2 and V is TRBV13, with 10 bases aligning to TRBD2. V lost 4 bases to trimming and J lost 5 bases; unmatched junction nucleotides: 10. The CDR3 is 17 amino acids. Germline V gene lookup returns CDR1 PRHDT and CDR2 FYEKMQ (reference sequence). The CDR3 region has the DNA TGTGCCAGCAGCTCCGCCTTAGCGGGGGGCCGTACCGGGGAGCTGTTTTTT. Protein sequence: CASSSALAGGRTGELFF.

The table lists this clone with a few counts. As DNA, the CDR3 is TGTGCCAGCACCCCGACAGGGGGTGCCACAGATACGCAGTATTTT. This sequence encodes CASTPTGGATDTQYF. The rearrangement links TRBV7-9 to TRBJ2-3; 9 bases are a match to TRBD1. Germline CDR1 and CDR2: SEHNR and FQNEAQ (reference sequence). V lost 7 bases, J lost 2 bases, and 7 bases stayed unmatched. The CDR3 length is 15 residues.

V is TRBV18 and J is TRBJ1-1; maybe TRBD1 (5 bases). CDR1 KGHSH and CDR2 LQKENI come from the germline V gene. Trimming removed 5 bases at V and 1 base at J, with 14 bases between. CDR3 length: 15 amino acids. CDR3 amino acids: CASSGGVDKNTEAFF. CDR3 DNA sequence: TGTGCCAGCTCAGGAGGGGTGGATAAGAACACTGAAGCTTTCTTT.

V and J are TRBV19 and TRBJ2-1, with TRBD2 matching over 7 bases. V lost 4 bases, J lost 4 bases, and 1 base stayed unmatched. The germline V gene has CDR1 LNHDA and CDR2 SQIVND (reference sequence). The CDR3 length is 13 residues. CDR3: CASSNSGYNEQFF. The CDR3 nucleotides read TGTGCCAGTAGTAATAGCGGGTACAATGAGCAGTTCTTC.

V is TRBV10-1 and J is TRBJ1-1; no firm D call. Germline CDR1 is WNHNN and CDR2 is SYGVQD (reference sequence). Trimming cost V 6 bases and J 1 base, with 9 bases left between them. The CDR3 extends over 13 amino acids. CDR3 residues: CASSPTRNTEAFF. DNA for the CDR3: TGCGCCAGCAGCCCGACAAGGAACACTGAAGCTTTCTTT.

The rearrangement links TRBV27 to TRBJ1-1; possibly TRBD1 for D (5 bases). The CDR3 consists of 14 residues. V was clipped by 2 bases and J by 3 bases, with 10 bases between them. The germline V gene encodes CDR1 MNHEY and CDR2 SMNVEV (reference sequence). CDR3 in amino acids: CASSLIGRDTEAFF. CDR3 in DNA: TGTGCCAGCAGTTTAATCGGCAGGGACACTGAAGCTTTCTTT.

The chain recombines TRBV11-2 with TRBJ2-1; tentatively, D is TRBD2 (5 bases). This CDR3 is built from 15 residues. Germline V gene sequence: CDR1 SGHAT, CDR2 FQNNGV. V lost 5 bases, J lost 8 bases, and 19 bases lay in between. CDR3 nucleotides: TGTGCCAGCAGCCGGTCCCCCTCCGTGAGGGATGAGCAGTTCTTC. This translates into CASSRSPSVRDEQFF.

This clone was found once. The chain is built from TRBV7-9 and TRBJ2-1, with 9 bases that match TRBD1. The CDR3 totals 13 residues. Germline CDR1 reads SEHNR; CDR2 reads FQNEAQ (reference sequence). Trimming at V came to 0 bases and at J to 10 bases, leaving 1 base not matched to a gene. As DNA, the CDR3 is TGTGCCAGCAGCTTAGCCGGGACAGGGGAGCAGTTCTTC. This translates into CASSLAGTGEQFF.

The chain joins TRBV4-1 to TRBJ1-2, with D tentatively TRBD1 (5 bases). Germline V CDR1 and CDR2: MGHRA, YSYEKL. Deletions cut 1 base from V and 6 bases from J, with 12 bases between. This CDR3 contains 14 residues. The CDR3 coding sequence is TGCGCCAGCAGCCAAGTGGGGCAGCCAGATGGCTACACCTTC. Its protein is CASSQVGQPDGYTF.

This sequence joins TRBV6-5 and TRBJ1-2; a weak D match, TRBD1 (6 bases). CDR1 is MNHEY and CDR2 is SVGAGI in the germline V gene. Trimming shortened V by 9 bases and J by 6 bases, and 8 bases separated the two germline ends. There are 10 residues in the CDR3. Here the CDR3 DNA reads TGTGCCAGATCAGGGGATGGCTACACCTTC. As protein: CARSGDGYTF.

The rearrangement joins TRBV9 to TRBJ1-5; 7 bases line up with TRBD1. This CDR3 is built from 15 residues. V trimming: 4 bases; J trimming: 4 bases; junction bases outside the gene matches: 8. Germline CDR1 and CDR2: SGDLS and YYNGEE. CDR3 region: CASSRHRDRNQPQHF. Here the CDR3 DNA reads TGTGCCAGCAGCCGACACCGGGACAGAAATCAGCCCCAGCATTTT.

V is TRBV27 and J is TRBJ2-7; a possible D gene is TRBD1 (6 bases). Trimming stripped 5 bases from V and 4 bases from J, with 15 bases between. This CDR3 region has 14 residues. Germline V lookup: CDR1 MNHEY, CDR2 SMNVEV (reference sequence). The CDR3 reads CASSLNRVSYEQYF. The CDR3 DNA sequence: TGTGCCAGCAGTCTCAACAGGGTCTCTTACGAGCAGTACTTC.

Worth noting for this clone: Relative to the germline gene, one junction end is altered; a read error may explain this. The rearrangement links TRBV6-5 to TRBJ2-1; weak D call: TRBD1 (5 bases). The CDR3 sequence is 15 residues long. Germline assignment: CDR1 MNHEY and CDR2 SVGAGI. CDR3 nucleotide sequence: TGTGCCAGCAGTGACTCGCTCCAGGGTTGGGATGAGCAGTTCTTC. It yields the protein CASSDSLQGWDEQFF.

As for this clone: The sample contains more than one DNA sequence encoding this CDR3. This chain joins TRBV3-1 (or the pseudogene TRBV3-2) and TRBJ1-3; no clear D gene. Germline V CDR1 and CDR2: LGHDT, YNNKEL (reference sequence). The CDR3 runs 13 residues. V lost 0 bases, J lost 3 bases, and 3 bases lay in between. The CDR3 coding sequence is TGTGCCAGCAGCCAAGATCGTGGAAACACCATATATTTT. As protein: CASSQDRGNTIYF.

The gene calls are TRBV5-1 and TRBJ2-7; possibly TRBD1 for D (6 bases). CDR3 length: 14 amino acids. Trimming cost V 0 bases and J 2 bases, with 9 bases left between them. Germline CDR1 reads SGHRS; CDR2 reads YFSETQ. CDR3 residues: CASSLGQDPYEQYF. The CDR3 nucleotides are TGCGCCAGCAGCTTGGGACAGGATCCCTACGAGCAGTACTTC.

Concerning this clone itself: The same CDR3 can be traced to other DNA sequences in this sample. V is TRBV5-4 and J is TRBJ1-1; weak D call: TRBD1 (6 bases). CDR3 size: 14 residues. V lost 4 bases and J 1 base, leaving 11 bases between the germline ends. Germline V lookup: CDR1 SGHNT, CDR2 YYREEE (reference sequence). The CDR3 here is CASSPTTGNTEAFF. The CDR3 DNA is TGTGCCAGCAGCCCCACGACAGGGAACACTGAAGCTTTCTTT.

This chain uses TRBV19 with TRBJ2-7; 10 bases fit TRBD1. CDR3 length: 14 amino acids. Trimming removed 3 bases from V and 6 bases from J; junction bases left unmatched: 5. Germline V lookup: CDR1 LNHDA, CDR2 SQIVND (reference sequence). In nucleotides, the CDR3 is TGTGCCAGTAGTATCGGGACAGGGGCAAGCGAGCAGTACTTC. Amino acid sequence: CASSIGTGASEQYF.

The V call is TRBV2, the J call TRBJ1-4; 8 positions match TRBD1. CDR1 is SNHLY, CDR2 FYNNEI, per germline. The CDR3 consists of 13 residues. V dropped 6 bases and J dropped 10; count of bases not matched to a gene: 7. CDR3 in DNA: TGTGCCAGCAGGGCGGACAGGGAAGGAAAACTGTTTTTT. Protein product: CASRADREGKLFF.

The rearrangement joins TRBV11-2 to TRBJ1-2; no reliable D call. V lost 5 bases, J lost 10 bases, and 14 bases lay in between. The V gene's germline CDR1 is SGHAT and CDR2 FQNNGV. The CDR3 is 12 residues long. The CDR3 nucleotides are TGTGCCAGCAGCCTCCGACGGAGCTTCTACACCTTC. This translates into CASSLRRSFYTF.

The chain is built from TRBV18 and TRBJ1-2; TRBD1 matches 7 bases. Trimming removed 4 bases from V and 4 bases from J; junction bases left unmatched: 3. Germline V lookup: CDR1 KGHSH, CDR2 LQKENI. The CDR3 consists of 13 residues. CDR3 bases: TGTGCCAGCTCACTCAGACAGGGCTATGGCTACACCTTC. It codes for CASSLRQGYGYTF.

The CDR3 region has the DNA TGTGCCAGTAGTATAGGGGTGGGACTAGCGGACGAGCAGTACTTC. Amino acid sequence: CASSIGVGLADEQYF. The chain couples TRBV19 to TRBJ2-7, with TRBD2 matching 11 bases. This CDR3 contains 15 residues. With V trimmed by 1 base and J by 5 bases, 4 bases remained unmatched. Germline CDR1 is LNHDA and CDR2 is SQIVND (reference sequence). Using reference TRBV19 and TRBJ2-7 for the parts outside the CDR3, the full variable domain is DGGITQSPKYLFRKEGQNVTLSCEQNLNHDAMYWYRQDPGQGLRLIYYSQIVNDFQKGDIAEGYSVSREKKESFPLTVTSAQKNPTAFYLCASSIGVGLADEQYFGPGTRLTVT.